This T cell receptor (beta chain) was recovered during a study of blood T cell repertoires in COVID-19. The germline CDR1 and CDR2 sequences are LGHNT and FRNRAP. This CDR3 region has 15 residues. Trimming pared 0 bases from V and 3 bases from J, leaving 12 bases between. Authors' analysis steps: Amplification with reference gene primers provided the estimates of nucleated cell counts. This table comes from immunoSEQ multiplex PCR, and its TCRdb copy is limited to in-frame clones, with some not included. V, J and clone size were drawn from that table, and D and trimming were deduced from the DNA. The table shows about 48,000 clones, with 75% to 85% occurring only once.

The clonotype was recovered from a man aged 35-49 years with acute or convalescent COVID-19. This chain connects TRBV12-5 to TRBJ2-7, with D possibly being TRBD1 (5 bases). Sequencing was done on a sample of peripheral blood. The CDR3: CASGLVLGANYEQYF. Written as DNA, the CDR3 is TGTGCTAGTGGTTTGGTACTTGGGGCGAACTACGAGCAGTACTTC.